Listed here are 17 T cell receptor beta chains from one sample, sequenced in a study of PD-L1 blockade in urothelial cancer. Assay: immunoSEQ multiplex PCR; the TCRdb copy retains only in-frame clones and omits some. In the table there are about 43,000 clones, more than 70% of which are singletons. The sample consisted of PBMCs, taken around atezolizumab (anti-PD-L1) treatment. These receptor sequences come from a woman aged 60 to 75 with urothelial cancer.

The chain couples TRBV9 to TRBJ2-1, with 7 bases that match TRBD2. V was clipped by 0 bases and J by 9 bases; unmatched bases: 6. The CDR3 contains 14 residues. Per the germline V gene, CDR1 is SGDLS and CDR2 is YYNGEE. The CDR3 is CASSVAGGRREQFF. CDR3 in DNA: TGTGCCAGCAGCGTAGCCGGGGGGAGGCGTGAGCAGTTCTTC.

The chain links TRBV2 to TRBJ2-2, with D uncertain. Germline V lookup: CDR1 SNHLY, CDR2 FYNNEI. Trimming stripped 10 bases from V and 3 bases from J, with 6 bases between. CDR3 length equals 11 residues. For the CDR3, the DNA is TGTGCCATACAAGACACCGGGGAGCTGTTTTTT. This sequence encodes CAIQDTGELFF.

The CDR3: CASSYSRAATYEQYF. The CDR3 DNA sequence: TGTGCCAGCAGTTACTCGAGGGCAGCCACCTACGAGCAGTACTTC. V usage is TRBV6-5 and J usage is TRBJ2-7; perhaps TRBD2 as D (5 bases). Germline V gene sequence: CDR1 MNHEY, CDR2 SVGAGI. The V end was cut by 0 bases, the J end by 2 bases, with 11 bases between. The CDR3 has 15 amino acids.

The V call is TRBV4-1, the J call TRBJ2-7; 7 positions match TRBD2. This CDR3 comprises 16 residues. V lost 4 bases and J lost 1; bases outside the gene matches: 10. Germline-derived CDR1 and CDR2 are MGHRA and YSYEKL. The CDR3 DNA reads as TGCGCCAGCAGCCCACAGCGGGGCATAAGTTCCTACGAGCAGTACTTC. Amino acid sequence: CASSPQRGISSYEQYF.

J is TRBJ2-3 and V is TRBV4-3; 11 nucleotides match TRBD2. CDR3 size: 16 residues. The J segment lost 2 bases and the V segment lost 4 bases, leaving 5 bases of the junction unmatched. Germline V gives CDR1 LGHNA, CDR2 YSLEER. DNA of the CDR3: TGCGCCAGCAGCCTATTAGCGGGAGGGCCCACAGATACGCAGTATTTT. It specifies CASSLLAGGPTDTQYF.

The gene calls are TRBV2 and TRBJ1-2; no firm D call. The CDR3 is made up of 13 amino acids. Germline V lookup: CDR1 SNHLY, CDR2 FYNNEI. V gave up 1 base and J gave up 8 bases, with 11 bases separating them. DNA for the CDR3: TGTGCCAGCAGTGAAGGTGGGCAGCGGGGCTACACCTTC. Residues: CASSEGGQRGYTF.

The chain recombines TRBV4-1 with TRBJ2-3, with 13 bases matching TRBD2. Trimming at V came to 1 base and at J to 6 bases, leaving 4 bases not matched to a gene. The CDR3 length is 16 residues. From germline, CDR1 is MGHRA and CDR2 YSYEKL. The CDR3 region has the DNA TGCGCCAGCAGCCAAGCCGGGACTAGCGGGATTGATACGCAGTATTTT. This gives the protein CASSQAGTSGIDTQYF.

The gene calls are TRBV7-9 and TRBJ2-7, with D possibly TRBD1 on 5 matching bases. The CDR3 is made up of 16 amino acids. The germline V gene encodes CDR1 SEHNR and CDR2 FQNEAQ (reference sequence). With 1 base removed from V and 2 bases from J, the gap between germline ends came to 15 bases. This chain's CDR3 is CASSLGQAGPTYEQYF. The CDR3 DNA reads TGTGCCAGCAGCTTAGGTCAGGCAGGGCCGACCTACGAGCAGTACTTC.

The V and J genes are TRBV28 and TRBJ1-5, with no clear D. The CDR3 is made up of 13 amino acids. V was pared by 7 bases and J by 2 bases, with 9 bases between. CDR1 is MDHEN, CDR2 SYDVKM, per germline. As DNA, the CDR3 is TGTGCCAGCATAGCCTCAGGCAATCAGCCCCAGCATTTT. Protein sequence: CASIASGNQPQHF.

This chain uses TRBV7-9 with TRBJ2-1; 11 bases align to TRBD2. Germline values: CDR1 SEHNR, CDR2 FQNEAQ (reference sequence). The CDR3 is 15 amino acids. Trimming cost V 0 bases and J 12 bases; bases outside gene matches: 7. For the CDR3, the DNA is TGTGCCAGCAGCTTAGCGCTTAGCGGGGGGGTGGGGCAGTTCTTC. This codes for CASSLALSGGVGQFF.

V is TRBV15 and J is TRBJ2-5; the D gene is possibly TRBD2 (6 bases). This CDR3 has 15 amino acids. Germline CDR1 is LNHNV and CDR2 is YYDKDF (reference sequence). V was pared by 4 bases and J by 5 bases, with 17 bases between. This CDR3 reads CATSTRLAGRETQYF. CDR3 in DNA: TGTGCCACCAGCACCCGCCTCGCGGGGAGGGAGACCCAGTACTTC.

The chain has TRBV5-8 and TRBJ1-1, with D maybe TRBD1 (5 bases). Trimming pared 0 bases from V and 3 bases from J, leaving 9 bases between. The CDR3 loop spans 14 amino acids. CDR1 is SGHTS and CDR2 is YDEGEE in the germline V gene. CDR3 residues: CASSLATVDTEAFF. For the CDR3, the DNA is TGTGCCAGCAGCTTGGCGACAGTGGACACTGAAGCTTTCTTT.

This chain joins TRBV7-3 and TRBJ1-2, with 9 bases lining up with TRBD1. The CDR3 contains 15 residues. In germline, CDR1 is SGHTA, CDR2 FQGTGA. J was trimmed by 7 bases and V by 5 bases; bases with no gene match: 11. The CDR3 loop reads CASSPMDRGAFGYTF. The CDR3, as DNA: TGTGCCAGCAGCCCTATGGACAGGGGAGCGTTTGGCTACACCTTC.

J is TRBJ2-3 and V is TRBV4-1; 13 bases line up with TRBD2. The J segment lost 5 bases and the V segment lost 1 base, leaving 9 bases of the junction unmatched. The CDR3 consists of 18 residues. Germline lookup yields CDR1 MGHRA and CDR2 YSYEKL. The CDR3, as DNA: TGCGCCAGCAGCCAAGCTTCCGGGACTAGCGGGGCCGGAGATACGCAGTATTTT. It specifies CASSQASGTSGAGDTQYF.

The chain recombines TRBV19 with TRBJ2-3, with no clear D. CDR1 and CDR2 from the germline V gene are LNHDA and SQIVND (reference sequence). The CDR3 is 11 residues long. Trimming cost V 4 bases and J 7 bases, with 6 bases left between them. CDR3 nucleotides: TGTGCCAGTAGTACACCTAATACGCAGTATTTT. This encodes CASSTPNTQYF. The full variable domain, completed using reference TRBV19 and TRBJ2-3, is DGGITQSPKYLFRKEGQNVTLSCEQNLNHDAMYWYRQDPGQGLRLIYYSQIVNDFQKGDIAEGYSVSREKKESFPLTVTSAQKNPTAFYLCASSTPNTQYFGPGTRLTVL.

The chain uses TRBV10-2 and TRBJ2-1, with TRBD2 identical over 9 bases. The germline V gene encodes CDR1 WSHSY and CDR2 SAAADI. Germline trimming cut 4 bases from V and 6 bases from J; bases unmatched to any gene: 4. There are 14 residues in the CDR3. The CDR3 DNA reads TGCGCCAGCAGTGCATTAGCGGGAGCCAATGAGCAGTTCTTC. This codes for CASSALAGANEQFF.

This clone has just a few counts. The chain couples TRBV9 to TRBJ2-3; 9 positions agree with TRBD1. Germline trimming cut 4 bases from V and 6 bases from J; bases unmatched to any gene: 15. Germline V gene data show CDR1 as SGDLS and CDR2 as YYNGEE. The CDR3 consists of 17 residues. CDR3: CASSIHPATGGRDTQYF. The CDR3 nucleotides are TGTGCCAGCAGCATCCATCCGGCTACAGGGGGCAGGGATACGCAGTATTTT.